The sequence of this TCR beta chain was determined in a study of T cells in Graves' hyperthyroidism and ophthalmopathy. At least ten counts were recorded for this clonotype. Its antigen is not known. The ends were cut back, 6 bases at V and 1 base at J, with 9 bases in the middle. Per the germline V gene, CDR1 is LNHDA and CDR2 is SQIVND (reference sequence). CDR3 size: 13 residues. General study points: Onset of ophthalmopathy came a median about 6.5 months after the model predicted it. Stable hyperthyroidism and ophthalmopathy were separated using 13 V-J signatures.

The authors deemed Graves' hyperthyroidism stable absent ophthalmopathy progression within 18 months. The study left out patients who had uncontrolled infection, other autoimmune disease, pregnancy or lactation. RNA transcripts provided the source from which TCR beta CDR3 regions were amplified. First-round RT-PCR of the TCR CDR3 relied on the HTBI primer set. In TCRdb, the multiplex PCR reads were re-called with MiXCR into one record per CDR3 protein. The sample has some 500,000 distinct CDR3 sequences, under 15% seen once. This receptor was identified in a woman aged 18-29 years with Graves' hyperthyroidism. The material sequenced was blood. This rearrangement joins TRBV19 to TRBJ1-1; D gene ambiguous. CDR3 DNA sequence: TGTGCCAGTAGGCCCCCGGCGAACACTGAAGCTTTCTTT. As protein: CASRPPANTEAFF. Full variable domain (missing parts from reference TRBV19 and TRBJ1-1): DGGITQSPKYLFRKEGQNVTLSCEQNLNHDAMYWYRQDPGQGLRLIYYSQIVNDFQKGDIAEGYSVSREKKESFPLTVTSAQKNPTAFYLCASRPPANTEAFFGQGTRLTVV.